This T cell receptor (beta chain) derives from a study of blood T cell repertoires in COVID-19 (TCRdb year 2020). For the wider study: Collaborator samples came from the United States, Italy and Spain and covered acute and convalescent phases of COVID-19. The samples were drawn from two sources: the first 160 participants of the ongoing ImmuneRACE study, and 1,200 or so subjects contributed by 6 global collaborators. HLA class I and class II types, where available, came from metadata supplied by the sample provider rather than from assay-based typing. The repertoires were released in a freely available public database intended as a resource for research on the immune response to SARS-CoV-2. The prospective study material was composed of cDNA or gDNA derived from T cells, B-cell-depleted T cells, or PBMCs. The dataset comprised deeply sampled blood TCRbeta repertoires from subjects exposed to, actively infected with, or recovered from COVID-19. The sample metadata nearly always contained a de-identified subject ID, COVID-19 status, age in years and sex.

For this clone: Its antigen remains unidentified. Per-base qualities were not stored, and no clone one base away is much larger.

TCRbeta CDR3 regions were amplified from genomic DNA using the immunoSEQ Assay, a bias-controlled multiplex PCR. In the paper's pipeline: Nucleated cell counts per sample were estimated from amplification of reference gene primers within the assay. To quantify the absolute abundance of each unique TCRbeta CDR3 rearrangement, sequence reads were collapsed and filtered. For each sample, productive Simpson clonality was calculated as the square root of Simpson's diversity index across productive rearrangements. TCRdb holds this immuneACCESS table with in-frame rearrangements only. Some clones are missing; in checked studies, unresolved V genes explain under half, and the rest has no known cause. V, J and clone size were drawn from that table, and D and trimming were deduced from the DNA. For this sample the table gives 340,000 or so clones, of which 87% were detected only once. The ten largest clones represent 1% of the sample.

Whole blood was collected in K2EDTA tubes by collaborating institutions according to the institutions' own protocols. For TCRbeta analysis, collaborator samples were shipped as frozen whole blood, as isolated PBMCs, or as DNA extracted from either sample type. General study outcomes and caveats: How much clinical and demographic metadata was included differed by source and by participant, and the metadata was provided uncurated.

The trim is 3 bases for V and 3 bases for J, with a gap of 13 bases between the germline ends. From cysteine to phenylalanine, the CDR3 is 15 amino acids long. Only CDR3 DNA remains: 45 bases, in frame from the first base. In the germline V gene, CDR1 corresponds to SGDLS and CDR2 to YYNGEE. The sequencing sample was made of peripheral blood. This receptor was obtained from a man aged 50 to 59 with active or convalescent COVID-19. Recombination linked TRBV9 to TRBJ2-1; the best D guess is TRBD2, with 7 bases matching. DNA sequence: TGTGCCAGCAGCGCCCGGGGGGCCCGCTACAATGAGCAGTTCTTC. Translation gives CASSARGARYNEQFF. The full variable domain, completed from the reference TRBV9 and TRBJ2-1 proteins outside the CDR3, reads DSGVTQTPKHLITATGQRVTLRCSPRSGDLSVYWYQQSLDQGLQFLIQYYNGEERAKGNILERFSAQQFPDLHSELNLSSLELGDSALYFCASSARGARYNEQFFGPGTRLTVL.